This T cell receptor (beta chain) emerged from a study of blood T cell repertoires in COVID-19. Trimming removed 0 bases from V and 5 bases from J, with 13 bases in between. From germline, CDR1 is SGHAT and CDR2 FQNNGV. The CDR3 contains 15 residues. Clones were sequenced by immunoSEQ multiplex PCR, and TCRdb holds only the in-frame ones, with some missing. Of under 150,000 clones listed, approximately 86% are singletons. The V gene is TRBV11-2, the J gene TRBJ1-2; tentatively, D is TRBD1 (6 bases). The sequencing sample was made of peripheral blood. The source of this sequence is a woman between 45 and 65 years old who had recovered from COVID-19. The DNA for the CDR3 is TGTGCCAGCAGCTTAGAGGGGGCGCTGGGGTATGGCTACACCTTC. Translation: CASSLEGALGYGYTF.